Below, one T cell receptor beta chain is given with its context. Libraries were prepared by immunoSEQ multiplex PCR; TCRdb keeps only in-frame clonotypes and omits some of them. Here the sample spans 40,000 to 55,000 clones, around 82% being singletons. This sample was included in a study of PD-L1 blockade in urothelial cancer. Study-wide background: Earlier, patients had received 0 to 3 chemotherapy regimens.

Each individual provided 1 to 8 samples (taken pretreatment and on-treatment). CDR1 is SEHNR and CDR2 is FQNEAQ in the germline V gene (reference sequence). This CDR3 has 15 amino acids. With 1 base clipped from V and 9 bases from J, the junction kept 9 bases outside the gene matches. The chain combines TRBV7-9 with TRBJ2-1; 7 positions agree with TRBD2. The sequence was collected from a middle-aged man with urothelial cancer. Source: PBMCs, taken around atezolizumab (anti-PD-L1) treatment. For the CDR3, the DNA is TGTGCCAGCAGCTTAGTGGGCGGGGGAGTCGGTGAGCAGTTCTTC. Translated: CASSLVGGGVGEQFF.